These 24 T cell receptor beta chains were all obtained from the same sample, sequenced in a study of blood T cell repertoires in COVID-19. The table came from immunoSEQ multiplex PCR; TCRdb's copy has only in-frame clones and leaves some out. The sample includes 70,000 or so clones, around 90% seen only once; the top ten take roughly 1.5%. Sequenced sample: peripheral blood. These receptors were obtained from a man aged 50 to 59 with acute or convalescent COVID-19.

The chain combines TRBV30 with TRBJ2-7; 7 bases match TRBD1. The CDR3 has 15 residues. Germline CDR1 is GTSNPN and CDR2 is SVGIG (reference sequence). V was pared by 1 base and J by 0 bases, with 6 bases of the junction left unmatched. In DNA, the CDR3 is TGTGCCTGGAGTGAGGACAGGTTGAGCTCCTACGAGCAGTACTTC. This encodes CAWSEDRLSSYEQYF.

The V and J genes are TRBV5-5 and TRBJ2-2, with 8 bases identical to TRBD1. The CDR3 consists of 17 residues. V was pared by 0 bases and J by 4 bases, with 8 bases of the junction left unmatched. The germline V gene has CDR1 SGHKS and CDR2 YYEKEE (reference sequence). In nucleotides, the CDR3 is TGTGCCAGCAGCTTGGCCGGGACAGGTTTAAGCACCGGGGAGCTGTTTTTT. Its protein is CASSLAGTGLSTGELFF.

The rearrangement joins TRBV2 to TRBJ1-1, with D uncertain. The CDR3 is made up of 12 amino acids. Trimming stripped 7 bases from V and 4 bases from J, with 10 bases between. CDR1 and CDR2 from the germline V gene are SNHLY and FYNNEI. CDR3 nucleotides: TGTGCCAGCATTGGTCGGGTCACTGAAGCTTTCTTT. Encoded protein: CASIGRVTEAFF.

The V call is TRBV7-3, the J call TRBJ1-1; weak D call: TRBD1 (6 bases). CDR3 length equals 12 residues. V lost 5 bases and J lost 5, with 9 bases in between. Germline assignment: CDR1 SGHTA and CDR2 FQGTGA. The CDR3 reads CASSLTGTEAFF. CDR3 coding DNA: TGTGCCAGCAGCCTTACAGGGACTGAAGCTTTCTTT.

The chain carries TRBV29-1 and TRBJ1-2; maybe TRBD1 (6 bases). Trimming took 6 bases from V and 6 from J, leaving 11 bases between them. The germline gives CDR1 SQVTM, CDR2 ANQGSEA. The CDR3 extends over 11 amino acids. The CDR3 reads CSVSRQDGYTF. Here the CDR3 DNA reads TGCAGCGTATCGAGACAGGATGGCTACACCTTC.

The CDR3 loop is CASSTGAGGFETQYF. The CDR3 DNA reads TGCGCCAGCAGCACCGGAGCGGGAGGGTTTGAGACCCAGTACTTC. This chain connects TRBV5-1 to TRBJ2-5, with 10 bases lining up with TRBD2. Looked up from germline, CDR1 is SGHRS and CDR2 is YFSETQ. V dropped 4 bases and J dropped 5; count of bases not matched to a gene: 8. This CDR3 contains 15 residues.

The sample holds one count of this clone. The rearrangement uses TRBV1 and TRBJ1-5. TRBV1 counts as a pseudogene. This CDR3 spans 15 amino acids. The CDR3 coding sequence is TGCACCAGCAGCCAAGATCTGCTGCCGGGTCAGCCCCAGCATTTT. Protein product: CTSSQDLLPGQPQHF.

The genes are TRBV4-2 and TRBJ2-3, with 9 bases aligning to TRBD2. The germline V gene encodes CDR1 LGHNA and CDR2 YNFKEQ. CDR3 length: 15 amino acids. V was clipped by 0 bases and J by 7 bases; unmatched bases: 5. The CDR3 sequence: CASSQEVAGGNTQYF. CDR3 bases: TGTGCCAGCAGCCAAGAGGTCGCGGGGGGGAATACGCAGTATTTT.

V gene TRBV2 combines with J gene TRBJ2-1; 8 nucleotides match TRBD2. The V segment lost 5 bases and the J segment 5 bases; nucleotides outside the gene matches: 8. Germline V gives CDR1 SNHLY, CDR2 FYNNEI. The CDR3 covers 15 residues. The CDR3 reads CASSLAGNLHNEQFF. CDR3 nucleotide sequence: TGTGCCAGCAGTTTAGCGGGGAACTTGCACAATGAGCAGTTCTTC.

The gene calls are TRBV27 and TRBJ2-5, with 7 bases that match TRBD2. The CDR3 runs 17 residues. J lost 4 bases, V lost 3 bases, and 14 bases had no gene match. Germline V gene lookup returns CDR1 MNHEY and CDR2 SMNVEV (reference sequence). The CDR3 is CASSFSGTTIGSETQYF. The CDR3, as DNA: TGTGCCAGCAGTTTCTCCGGGACTACGATCGGGTCAGAGACCCAGTACTTC.

The genes are TRBV5-1 and TRBJ2-7; maybe TRBD2 (5 bases). The CDR3 loop spans 17 amino acids. Germline V gene sequence: CDR1 SGHRS, CDR2 YFSETQ. Trimming shortened V by 4 bases and J by 0 bases, and 20 bases separated the two germline ends. CDR3 coding DNA: TGCGCCAGCAGCCGGGGTTTGTCTTCGGCGGGCTCCTACGAGCAGTACTTC. It encodes CASSRGLSSAGSYEQYF.

The J gene is TRBJ2-1, the V gene TRBV10-3, with a possible D match to TRBD1 (6 bases). The length of the CDR3 is 15 residues. In germline, CDR1 is ENHRY, CDR2 SYGVKD. The ends were cut back, 7 bases at V and 0 bases at J, with 13 bases in the middle. CDR3 nucleotides: TGTGCCATCAAACCCGGACAGACCTCCTACAATGAGCAGTTCTTC. Translated: CAIKPGQTSYNEQFF.

This chain joins TRBV27 and TRBJ2-7; TRBD1 matches at 9 bases. Per the germline V gene, CDR1 is MNHEY and CDR2 is SMNVEV (reference sequence). With 3 bases clipped from V and 4 bases from J, the junction kept 7 bases outside the gene matches. This CDR3 is built from 15 residues. CDR3: CASSFRQGGVYEQYF. The DNA for the CDR3 is TGTGCCAGCAGTTTCCGACAGGGGGGAGTGTACGAGCAGTACTTC.

V is TRBV27 and J is TRBJ1-5; no clear D gene. Germline CDR1 reads MNHEY; CDR2 reads SMNVEV (reference sequence). CDR3 length: 14 residues. Deletions cut 3 bases from V and 6 bases from J, with 12 bases between. In DNA, the CDR3 is TGTGCCAGCAGTTTGACAATAGGAAGTCAGCCCCAGCATTTT. It is translated as CASSLTIGSQPQHF.

This clone has a single count. V gene TRBV23-1 combines with J gene TRBJ1-5; 10 bases match TRBD1. TRBV23-1 is known as an ORF, though its function is uncertain. This CDR3 has 15 residues. After removal of 3 bases from V and 6 bases from J, the junction contained 5 bases not matched to a gene. The CDR3 spells CASSHYDRGLQPQHF. The CDR3, as DNA: TGCGCCAGCAGTCATTACGACAGGGGGCTTCAGCCCCAGCATTTT.

The V and J genes are TRBV7-2 and TRBJ2-1; a weak D match, TRBD2 (5 bases). The CDR3 length is 13 residues. The V end was cut by 3 bases, the J end by 9 bases, with 12 bases between. CDR1 and CDR2 (germline): SGHTA, FQGNSA. The CDR3 region is CASSFGRGSEQFF. The CDR3, as DNA: TGTGCCAGCAGCTTTGGCCGAGGGAGTGAGCAGTTCTTC. Drawing the rest from reference TRBV7-2 and TRBJ2-1, the complete variable domain is GAGVSQSPSNKVTEKGKDVELRCDPISGHTALYWYRQSLGQGLEFLIYFQGNSAPDKSGLPSDRFSAERTGGSVSTLTIQRTQQEDSAVYLCASSFGRGSEQFFGPGTRLTVL.

V and J are TRBV6-6 and TRBJ1-6; 7 nucleotides match TRBD1. After removal of 8 bases from V and 7 bases from J, the junction contained 8 bases not matched to a gene. Germline lookup yields CDR1 MNHNY and CDR2 SVGAGI (reference sequence). This CDR3 spans 14 amino acids. CDR3 DNA: TGTGCCAGCGGGGACAGCAGCCCAAATTCACCCCTCCACTTT. Translation: CASGDSSPNSPLHF.

The V and J genes are TRBV27 and TRBJ1-1; D is perhaps TRBD1 (6 bases). Germline assignment: CDR1 MNHEY and CDR2 SMNVEV (reference sequence). The CDR3 is 15 residues long. V lost 8 bases and J lost 1, with 17 bases in between. CDR3 DNA sequence: TGTGCCAGCGTAAAACTCAGGGACACGAACACTGAAGCTTTCTTT. Translating it yields CASVKLRDTNTEAFF.

V and J are TRBV2 and TRBJ1-2; 8 bases are shared with TRBD1. The CDR3 consists of 12 residues. Per the germline V gene, CDR1 is SNHLY and CDR2 is FYNNEI. Germline trimming cut 6 bases from V and 5 bases from J; bases unmatched to any gene: 2. The CDR3 DNA is TGTGCCAGCAGGACAGGGGTTTATGGCTACACCTTC. Its protein product is CASRTGVYGYTF.

This chain joins TRBV7-8 and TRBJ2-1, with TRBD1 matching over 7 bases. This CDR3 has 14 amino acids. CDR1 is SGHVS and CDR2 is FQNEAQ in the germline V gene. V shed 5 bases and J 5 bases; nucleotides not matched to a gene: 6. The CDR3 DNA reads TGTGCCAGCAGCCTGTACACAGGGGACAATGAGCAGTTCTTC. Translation: CASSLYTGDNEQFF.

The rearrangement joins TRBV30 to TRBJ2-7; D not certain. Germline-derived CDR1 and CDR2 are GTSNPN and SVGIG (reference sequence). CDR3 size: 16 residues. The V gene lost 1 base and the J gene lost 0 bases, with 16 bases spanning the gap. The CDR3 nucleotides read TGTGCCTGGAGTGGATTGGGCAGGCTATTCTCCTACGAGCAGTACTTC. Translating it yields CAWSGLGRLFSYEQYF.

This clone has just one count. V and J are TRBV28 and TRBJ2-7; TRBD1 aligns across 8 bases. V lost 6 bases and J lost 10; bases outside the gene matches: 8. Germline V lookup: CDR1 MDHEN, CDR2 SYDVKM. The CDR3 has 12 amino acids. CDR3 coding DNA: TGTGCCAGCAGATCCGGACAGGGTAGTCAGTACGTC. Amino acids: CASRSGQGSQYV.

This chain joins TRBV4-1 and TRBJ2-3; TRBD2 aligns across 11 bases. The V and J ends lost 2 bases and 3 bases, in that order; junction bases with no gene match: 10. The CDR3 runs 18 residues. Germline assignment: CDR1 MGHRA and CDR2 YSYEKL. CDR3 in DNA: TGCGCCAGCAGCCAACGTAGAGACCTAGCGGGGGGAACAGATACGCAGTATTTT. Translation gives CASSQRRDLAGGTDTQYF.

J is TRBJ2-7 and V is TRBV7-2; D ambiguous. The germline V and J ends were trimmed by 2 bases and 4 bases, with 9 bases remaining between them. Looked up from germline, CDR1 is SGHTA and CDR2 is FQGNSA. This CDR3 comprises 13 residues. The CDR3 loop is CASSLIYTYEQYF. The DNA for the CDR3 is TGTGCCAGCAGCTTAATATACACGTACGAGCAGTACTTC.